Below, one T cell receptor beta chain is given with its context. Its antigen is undetermined. As the sequencing template, cDNA was produced by extracting RNA and reverse transcribing it. Method: immunoSEQ multiplex PCR; TCRdb's copy keeps in-frame clones and lacks some. The sample gives under 250,000 clones, approximately 53% of which show up once; under 5% is in the top ten. The data belong to a study of CD8+ T cells in alopecia areata. Study-wide findings and caveats: More clonal than normal scalp was lesional scalp, particularly alopecia totalis/universalis. Tissue-resident alphabeta T cells belonging to normal skin likewise get sequenced within scalp specimens.

This receptor was obtained from a human donor in good health. The specimen was CD8+ T cells sorted from blood.

The CDR3: CASSPTVSYNEQFF. CDR3 DNA sequence: TGTGCCAGCAGTCCGACAGTCTCCTACAATGAGCAGTTCTTC. The chain is built from TRBV27 and TRBJ2-1; D might be TRBD1 (5 bases). The CDR3 sequence is 14 residues long. Germline assignment: CDR1 MNHEY and CDR2 SMNVEV (reference sequence). V was shortened by 5 bases and J by 0 bases, with 8 bases between the two germline ends.